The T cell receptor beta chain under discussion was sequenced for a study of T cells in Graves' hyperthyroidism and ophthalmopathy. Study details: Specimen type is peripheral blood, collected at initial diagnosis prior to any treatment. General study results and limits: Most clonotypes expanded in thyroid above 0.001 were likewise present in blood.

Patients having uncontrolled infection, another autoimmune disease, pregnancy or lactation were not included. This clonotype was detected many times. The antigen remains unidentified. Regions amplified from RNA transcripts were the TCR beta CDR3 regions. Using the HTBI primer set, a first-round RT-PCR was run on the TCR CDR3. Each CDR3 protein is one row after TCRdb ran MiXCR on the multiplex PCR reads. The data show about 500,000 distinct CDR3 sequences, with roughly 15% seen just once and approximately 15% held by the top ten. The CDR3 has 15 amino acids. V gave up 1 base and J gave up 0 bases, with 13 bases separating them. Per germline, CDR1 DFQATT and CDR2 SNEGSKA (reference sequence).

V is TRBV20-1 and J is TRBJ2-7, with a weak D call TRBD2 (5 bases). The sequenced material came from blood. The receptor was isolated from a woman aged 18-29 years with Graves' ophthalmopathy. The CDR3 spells CSARVPDLSSYEQYF. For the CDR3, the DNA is TGCAGTGCTAGAGTCCCGGACTTGAGCTCCTACGAGCAGTACTTC.